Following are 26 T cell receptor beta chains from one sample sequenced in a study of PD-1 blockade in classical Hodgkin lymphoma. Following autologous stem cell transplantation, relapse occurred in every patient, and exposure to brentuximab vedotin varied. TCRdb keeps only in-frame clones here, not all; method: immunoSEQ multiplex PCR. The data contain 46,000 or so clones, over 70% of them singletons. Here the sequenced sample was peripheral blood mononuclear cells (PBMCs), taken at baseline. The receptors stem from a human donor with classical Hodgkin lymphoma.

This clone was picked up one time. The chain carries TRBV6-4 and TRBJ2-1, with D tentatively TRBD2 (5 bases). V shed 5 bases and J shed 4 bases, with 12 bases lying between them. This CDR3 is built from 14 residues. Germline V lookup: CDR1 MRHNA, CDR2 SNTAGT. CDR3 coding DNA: TGTGCCAGCAGTCGAAGCGGAGAGTACAATGAGCAGTTCTTC. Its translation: CASSRSGEYNEQFF.

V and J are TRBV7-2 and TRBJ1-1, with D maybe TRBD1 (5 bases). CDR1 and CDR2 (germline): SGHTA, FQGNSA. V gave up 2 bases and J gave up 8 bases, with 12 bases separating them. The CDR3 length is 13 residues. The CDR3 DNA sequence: TGTGCCAGCAGCTTACTCAGGGAAGCCGAAGCTTTCTTT. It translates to CASSLLREAEAFF.

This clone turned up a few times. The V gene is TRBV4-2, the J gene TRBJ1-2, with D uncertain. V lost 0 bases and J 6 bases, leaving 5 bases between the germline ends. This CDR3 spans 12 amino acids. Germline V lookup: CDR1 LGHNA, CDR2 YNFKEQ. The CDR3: CASSQDQDGYTF. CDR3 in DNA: TGTGCCAGCAGCCAAGATCAGGATGGCTACACCTTC.

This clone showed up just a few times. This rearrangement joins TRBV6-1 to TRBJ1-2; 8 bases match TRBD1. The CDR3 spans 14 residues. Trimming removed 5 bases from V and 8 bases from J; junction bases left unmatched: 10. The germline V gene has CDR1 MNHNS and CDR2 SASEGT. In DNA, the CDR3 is TGTGCCAGCAGTTCGGACAGGGTGGCTCTCGGCTACACCTTC. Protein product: CASSSDRVALGYTF.

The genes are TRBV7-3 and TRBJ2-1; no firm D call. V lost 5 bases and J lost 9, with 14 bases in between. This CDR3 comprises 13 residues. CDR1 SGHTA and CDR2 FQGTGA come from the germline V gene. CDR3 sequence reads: CASSLAESREQFF. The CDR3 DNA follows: TGTGCCAGCAGCCTCGCGGAGTCTCGTGAGCAGTTCTTC.

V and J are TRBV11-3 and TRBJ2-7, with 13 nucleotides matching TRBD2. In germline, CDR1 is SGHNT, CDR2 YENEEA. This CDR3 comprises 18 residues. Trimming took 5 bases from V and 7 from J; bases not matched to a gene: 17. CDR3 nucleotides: TGTGCCAGCAGCATGGCCGGACTAGCGGGAGTCACCCCTCGAGAGCAGTACTTC. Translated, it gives CASSMAGLAGVTPREQYF.

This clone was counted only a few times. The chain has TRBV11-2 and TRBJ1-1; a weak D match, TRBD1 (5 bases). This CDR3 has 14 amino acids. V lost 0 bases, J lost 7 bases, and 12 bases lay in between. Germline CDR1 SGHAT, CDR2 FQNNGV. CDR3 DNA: TGTGCCAGCAGCTTAGAGGAACACGGGGGTGAAGCTTTCTTT. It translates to CASSLEEHGGEAFF.

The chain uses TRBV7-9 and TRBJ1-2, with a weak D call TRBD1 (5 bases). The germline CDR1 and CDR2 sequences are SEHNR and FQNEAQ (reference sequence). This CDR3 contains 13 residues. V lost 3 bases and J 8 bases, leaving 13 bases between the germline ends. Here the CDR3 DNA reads TGTGCCAGCAGCTTTAGAGGGGAGGGAGGCTACACCTTC. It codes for CASSFRGEGGYTF.

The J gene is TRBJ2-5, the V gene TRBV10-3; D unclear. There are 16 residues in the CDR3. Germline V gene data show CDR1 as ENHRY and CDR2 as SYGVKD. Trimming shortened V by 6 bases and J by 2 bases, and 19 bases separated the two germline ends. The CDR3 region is CAISYSGPPAQETQYF. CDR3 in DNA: TGTGCCATCAGCTATTCGGGTCCCCCGGCTCAAGAGACCCAGTACTTC.

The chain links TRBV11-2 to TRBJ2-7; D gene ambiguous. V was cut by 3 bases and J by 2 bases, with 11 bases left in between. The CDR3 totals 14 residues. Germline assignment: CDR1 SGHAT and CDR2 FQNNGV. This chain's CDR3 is CASSLSGRTYEQYF. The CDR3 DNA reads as TGTGCCAGCAGCTTGTCGGGCCGTACCTACGAGCAGTACTTC.

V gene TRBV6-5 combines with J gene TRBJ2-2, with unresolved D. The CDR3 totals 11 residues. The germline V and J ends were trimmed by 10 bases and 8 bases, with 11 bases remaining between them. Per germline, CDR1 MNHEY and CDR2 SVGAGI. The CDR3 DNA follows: TGTGCCACCCGGTGGTCAGGGGAGCTGTTTTTT. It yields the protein CATRWSGELFF.

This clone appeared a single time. DNA of the CDR3: TGCGCCAGCAGTGGACTAGCGGGAGAGGGTTACCTGGAGCAGTACTTC. Translation gives CASSGLAGEGYLEQYF. The chain couples TRBV5-1 to TRBJ2-5; 13 bases agree with TRBD2. J lost 11 bases, V lost 5 bases, and 15 bases had no gene match. This CDR3 is built from 16 residues. Germline-derived CDR1 and CDR2 are SGHRS and YFSETQ.

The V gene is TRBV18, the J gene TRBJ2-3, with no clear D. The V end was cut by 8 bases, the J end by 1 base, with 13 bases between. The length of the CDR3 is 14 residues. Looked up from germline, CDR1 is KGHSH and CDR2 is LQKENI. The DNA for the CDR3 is TGTGCCAGCACCCCGAACAGTCGCACAGATACGCAGTATTTT. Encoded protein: CASTPNSRTDTQYF.

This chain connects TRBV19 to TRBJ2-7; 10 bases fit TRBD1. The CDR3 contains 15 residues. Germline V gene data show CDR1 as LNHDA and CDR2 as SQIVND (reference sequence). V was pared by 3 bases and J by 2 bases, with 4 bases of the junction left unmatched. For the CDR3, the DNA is TGTGCCAGTAGTATGACAGGGGGCGAGACCTACGAGCAGTACTTC. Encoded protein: CASSMTGGETYEQYF.

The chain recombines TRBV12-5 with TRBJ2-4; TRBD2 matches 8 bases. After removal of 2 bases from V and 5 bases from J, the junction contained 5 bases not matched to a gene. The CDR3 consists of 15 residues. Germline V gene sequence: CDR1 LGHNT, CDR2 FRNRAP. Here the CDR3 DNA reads TGTGCTAGTGGTTTGACTAGCGGCTTTCAAAACATTCAGTACTTC. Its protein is CASGLTSGFQNIQYF.

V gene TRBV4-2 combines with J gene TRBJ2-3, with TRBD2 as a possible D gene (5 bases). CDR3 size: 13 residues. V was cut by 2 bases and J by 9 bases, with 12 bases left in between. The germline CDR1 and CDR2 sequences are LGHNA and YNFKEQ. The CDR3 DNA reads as TGTGCCAGCAGCCAAATAACTAGTGGGACGCAGTATTTT. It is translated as CASSQITSGTQYF.

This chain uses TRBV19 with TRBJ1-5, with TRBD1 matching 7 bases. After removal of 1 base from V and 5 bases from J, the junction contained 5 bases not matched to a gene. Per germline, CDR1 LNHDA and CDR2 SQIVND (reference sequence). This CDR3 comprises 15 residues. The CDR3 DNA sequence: TGTGCCAGTAGTATAGTAGGGACAGTCTATCAGCCCCAGCATTTT. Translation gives CASSIVGTVYQPQHF.

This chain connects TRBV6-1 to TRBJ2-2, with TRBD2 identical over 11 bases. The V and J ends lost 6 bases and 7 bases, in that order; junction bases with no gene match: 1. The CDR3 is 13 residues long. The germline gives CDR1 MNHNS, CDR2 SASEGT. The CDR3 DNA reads TGTGCCAGCAGCGGGACTAGCGGCGGGGAGCTGTTTTTT. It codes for CASSGTSGGELFF.

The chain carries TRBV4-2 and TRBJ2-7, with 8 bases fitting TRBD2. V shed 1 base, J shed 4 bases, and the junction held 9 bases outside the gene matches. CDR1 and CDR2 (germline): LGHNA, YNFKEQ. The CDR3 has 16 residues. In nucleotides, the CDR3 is TGTGCCAGCAGCCAAGCCACAGGCGGGAGGACGTACGAGCAGTACTTC. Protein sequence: CASSQATGGRTYEQYF.

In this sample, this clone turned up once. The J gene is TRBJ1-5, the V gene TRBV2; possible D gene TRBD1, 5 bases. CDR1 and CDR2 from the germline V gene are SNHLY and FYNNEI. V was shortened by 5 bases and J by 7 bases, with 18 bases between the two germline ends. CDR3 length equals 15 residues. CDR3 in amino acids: CASSRRDLSGQPQHF. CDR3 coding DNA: TGTGCCAGCAGTCGACGGGACCTGTCAGGGCAGCCCCAGCATTTT.

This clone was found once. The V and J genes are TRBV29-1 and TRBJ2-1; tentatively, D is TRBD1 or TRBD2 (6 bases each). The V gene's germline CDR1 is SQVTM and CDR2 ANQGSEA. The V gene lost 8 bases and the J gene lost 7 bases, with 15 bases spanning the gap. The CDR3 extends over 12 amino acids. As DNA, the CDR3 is TGCAGCTGCGGGCAGGGGAGGAATGAGCAGTTCTTC. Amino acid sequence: CSCGQGRNEQFF.

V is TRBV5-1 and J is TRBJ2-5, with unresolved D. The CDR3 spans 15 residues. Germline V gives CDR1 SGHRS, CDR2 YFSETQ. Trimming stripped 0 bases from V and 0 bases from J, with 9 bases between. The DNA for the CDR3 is TGCGCCAGCAGCTTGGCCATGTGGGACCAAGAGACCCAGTACTTC. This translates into CASSLAMWDQETQYF.

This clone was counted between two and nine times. The chain's CDR3 is CASSEGAVSNQPQHF. CDR3 nucleotides: TGTGCCAGCAGTGAAGGAGCAGTTAGCAATCAGCCCCAGCATTTT. The J gene is TRBJ1-5, the V gene TRBV6-1, with no clear D. The V and J ends lost 1 base and 0 bases respectively, with 7 bases between them. Germline V lookup: CDR1 MNHNS, CDR2 SASEGT. The CDR3 extends over 15 amino acids.

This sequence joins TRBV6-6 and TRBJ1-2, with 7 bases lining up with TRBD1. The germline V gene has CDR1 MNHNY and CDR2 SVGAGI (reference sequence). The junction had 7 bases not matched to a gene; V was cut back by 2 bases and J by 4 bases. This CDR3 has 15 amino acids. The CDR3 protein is CASSYPRQGFYGYTF. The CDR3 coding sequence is TGTGCCAGCAGTTACCCGAGACAGGGCTTCTATGGCTACACCTTC.

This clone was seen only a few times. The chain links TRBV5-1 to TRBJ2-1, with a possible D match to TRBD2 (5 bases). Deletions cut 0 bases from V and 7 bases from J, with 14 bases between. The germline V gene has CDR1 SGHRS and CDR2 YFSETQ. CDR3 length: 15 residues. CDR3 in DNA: TGCGCCAGCAGCTTGGGAGTAGCGTCGGTAAATGAGCAGTTCTTC. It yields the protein CASSLGVASVNEQFF.

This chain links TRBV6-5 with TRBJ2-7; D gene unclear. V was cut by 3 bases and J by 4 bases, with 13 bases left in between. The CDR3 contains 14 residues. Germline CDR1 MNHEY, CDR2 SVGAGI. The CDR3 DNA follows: TGTGCCAGCAGTTATGCCGACTTATATTACGAGCAGTACTTC. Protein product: CASSYADLYYEQYF.